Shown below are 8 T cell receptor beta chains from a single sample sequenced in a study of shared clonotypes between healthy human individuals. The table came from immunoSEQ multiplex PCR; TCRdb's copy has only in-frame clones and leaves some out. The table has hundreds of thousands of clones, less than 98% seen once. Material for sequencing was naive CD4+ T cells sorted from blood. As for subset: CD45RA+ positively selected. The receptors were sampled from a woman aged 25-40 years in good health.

In DNA form, the CDR3 reads TGCAGCGTTGGCCGACGACAGGGGGATGAGACCCAGTACTTC. This encodes CSVGRRQGDETQYF. The chain joins TRBV29-1 to TRBJ2-5; 9 nucleotides line up with TRBD1. CDR1 is SQVTM and CDR2 is ANQGSEA in the germline V gene. The CDR3 has 14 residues. V trimming: 4 bases; J trimming: 5 bases; junction bases outside the gene matches: 8.

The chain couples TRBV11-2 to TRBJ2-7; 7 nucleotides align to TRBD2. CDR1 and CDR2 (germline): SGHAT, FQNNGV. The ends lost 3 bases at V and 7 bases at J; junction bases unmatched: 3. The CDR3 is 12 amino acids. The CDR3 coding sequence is TGTGCCAGCAGCTTTAGGGGAGGGGAGCAGTACTTC. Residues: CASSFRGGEQYF.

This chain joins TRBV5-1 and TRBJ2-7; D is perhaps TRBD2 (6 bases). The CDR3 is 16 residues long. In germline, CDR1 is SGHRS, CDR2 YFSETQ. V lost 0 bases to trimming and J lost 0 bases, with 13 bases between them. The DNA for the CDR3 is TGCGCCAGCAGCTTGGTGGATGGAGGGATCTCCTACGAGCAGTACTTC. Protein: CASSLVDGGISYEQYF. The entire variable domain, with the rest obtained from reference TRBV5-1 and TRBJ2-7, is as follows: KAGVTQTPRYLIKTRGQQVTLSCSPISGHRSVSWYQQTPGQGLQFLFEYFSETQRNKGNFPGRFSGRQFSNSRSEMNVSTLELGDSALYLCASSLVDGGISYEQYFGPGTRLTVT.

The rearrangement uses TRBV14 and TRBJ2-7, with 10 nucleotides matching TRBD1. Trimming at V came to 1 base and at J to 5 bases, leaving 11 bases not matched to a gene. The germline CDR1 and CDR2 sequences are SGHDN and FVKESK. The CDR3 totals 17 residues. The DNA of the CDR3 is TGTGCCAGCAGCCAAGCCAGGACAGGGGGAGTTATGGACGAGCAGTACTTC. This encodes CASSQARTGGVMDEQYF.

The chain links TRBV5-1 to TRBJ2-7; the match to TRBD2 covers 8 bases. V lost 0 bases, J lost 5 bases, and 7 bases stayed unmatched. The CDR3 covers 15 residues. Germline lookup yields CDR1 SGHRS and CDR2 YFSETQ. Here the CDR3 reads CASSLVSGSGNEQYF. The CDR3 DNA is TGCGCCAGCAGCTTGGTGAGCGGGAGTGGGAACGAGCAGTACTTC.

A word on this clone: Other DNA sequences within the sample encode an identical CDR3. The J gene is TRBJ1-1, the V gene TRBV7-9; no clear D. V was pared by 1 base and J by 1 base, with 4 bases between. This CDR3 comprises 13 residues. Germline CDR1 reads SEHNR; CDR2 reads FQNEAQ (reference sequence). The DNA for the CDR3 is TGTGCCAGCAGCTTAGGGCAGAACACTGAAGCTTTCTTT. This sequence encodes CASSLGQNTEAFF.

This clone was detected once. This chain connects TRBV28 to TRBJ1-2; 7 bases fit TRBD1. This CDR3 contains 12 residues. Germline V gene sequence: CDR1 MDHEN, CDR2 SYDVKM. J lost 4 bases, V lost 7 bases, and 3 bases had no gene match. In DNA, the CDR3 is TGTGCCAGCATGTGGGACAGCTATGGCTACACCTTC. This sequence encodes CASMWDSYGYTF.

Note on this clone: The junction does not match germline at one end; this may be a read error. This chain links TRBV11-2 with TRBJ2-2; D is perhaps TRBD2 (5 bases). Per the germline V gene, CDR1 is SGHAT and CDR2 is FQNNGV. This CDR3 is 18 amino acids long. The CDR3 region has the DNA TGTGCCAGCAGCTTAGAGGGGTTAGGGAGAGGTCTCACCGGGGAGCTATTTTTT. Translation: CASSLEGLGRGLTGELFF.